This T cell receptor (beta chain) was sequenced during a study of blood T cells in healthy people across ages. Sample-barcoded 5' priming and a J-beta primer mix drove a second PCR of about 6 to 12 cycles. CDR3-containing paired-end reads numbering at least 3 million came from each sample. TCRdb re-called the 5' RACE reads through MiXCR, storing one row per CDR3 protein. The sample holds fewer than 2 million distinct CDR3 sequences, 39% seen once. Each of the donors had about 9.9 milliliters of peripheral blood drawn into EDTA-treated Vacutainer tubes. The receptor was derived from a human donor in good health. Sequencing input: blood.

The CDR3 nucleotides are TGCAGCGTTGAAGATCTCACCGTGGGGGGACTAGTTGCTTTCTTT. It translates to CSVEDLTVGGLVAFF. The rearrangement links TRBV29-1 to TRBJ1-1; possibly TRBD1 for D (5 bases). The germline V gene has CDR1 SQVTM and CDR2 ANQGSEA. V lost 0 bases and J 11 bases, leaving 22 bases between the germline ends. This CDR3 region has 15 residues.